The 2 T cell receptor beta chains reported below all come from one sample, sequenced in a study of OX40 agonist ivuxolimab in advanced cancers. The method was immunoSEQ multiplex PCR; TCRdb's version includes in-frame clones alone and lacks a portion of them. The table has approximately 80,000 clones, roughly 85% seen once. Sequenced here: CD4+ or CD8+ T cells sorted from blood, sampled in a trial of the OX40 agonist ivuxolimab. The source of these receptors is an adult with an advanced solid tumor such as melanoma, head and neck, liver or kidney cancer.

V usage is TRBV7-6 and J usage is TRBJ1-5; TRBD1 might be the D (5 bases). Trimming pared 1 base from V and 2 bases from J, leaving 18 bases between. The CDR3 extends over 18 amino acids. Germline V gene sequence: CDR1 SGHVS, CDR2 FNYEAQ. CDR3: CASSLEGRTYVGNQPQHF. The CDR3 bases are TGTGCCAGCAGCTTAGAGGGACGGACGTACGTGGGCAATCAGCCCCAGCATTTT.

This clone appeared once. The chain links TRBV6-5 to TRBJ2-7; 9 bases fit TRBD2. The CDR3 spans 15 residues. Per germline, CDR1 MNHEY and CDR2 SVGAGI. Trimming removed 0 bases from V and 2 bases from J; junction bases left unmatched: 2. CDR3 sequence: CASSYSRGGPYEQYF. In DNA form, the CDR3 reads TGTGCCAGCAGTTACTCGCGGGGGGGGCCCTACGAGCAGTACTTC.